The 8 T cell receptor beta chains presented below share a single source sample, sequenced in a study of immune evolution from preneoplasia to lung adenocarcinoma. Some clones are missing from TCRdb's copy, which holds only in-frame ones; the method was immunoSEQ multiplex PCR. The data hold several thousand clones, with roughly 75% observed a single time. Sequencing was performed on FFPE adjacent normal lung tissue. The receptors were gathered from a person aged 55-80 years with lung adenocarcinoma.

The genes are TRBV5-4 and TRBJ2-7; D may correspond to TRBD1 or TRBD2 (5 bases each). The CDR3 loop spans 15 amino acids. The V end lost 1 base, the J end lost 7 bases, and 18 bases lay between the germline ends. The germline CDR1 and CDR2 sequences are SGHNT and YYREEE (reference sequence). CDR3 sequence (DNA): TGTGCCAGCAGCTTGCGAGGGGACCCCCTTGGGGAGCAGTACTTC. This codes for CASSLRGDPLGEQYF.

V and J are TRBV5-6 and TRBJ2-7; TRBD1 matches 12 bases. This CDR3 contains 15 residues. J lost 2 bases, V lost 3 bases, and 3 bases had no gene match. Germline V lookup: CDR1 SGHDT, CDR2 YYEEEE. The CDR3 DNA reads TGTGCCAGCAGCTCGGGACAGGGGGCGACCTACGAGCAGTACTTC. Translation: CASSSGQGATYEQYF.

There are a few counts of this clone. The gene calls are TRBV28 and TRBJ1-5; D gene ambiguous. Trimming shortened V by 6 bases and J by 2 bases, and 17 bases separated the two germline ends. Germline CDR1 and CDR2: MDHEN and SYDVKM. The CDR3 has 16 amino acids. CDR3 coding DNA: TGTGCCAGCAGCCCGAACAGATCAGGTGGCAATCAGCCCCAGCATTTT. Amino acid sequence: CASSPNRSGGNQPQHF.

This clone came up a few times. The chain employs TRBV5-6 and TRBJ2-5, with TRBD2 matching over 9 bases. CDR1 and CDR2 (germline): SGHDT, YYEEEE. J lost 4 bases, V lost 4 bases, and 11 bases had no gene match. CDR3 length: 16 amino acids. The CDR3 loop reads CASSQRGSGRRETQYF. The CDR3 nucleotides read TGTGCCAGCAGCCAAAGGGGGAGCGGGAGGCGAGAGACCCAGTACTTC.

The chain combines TRBV29-1 with TRBJ2-1; 7 bases line up with TRBD2. V lost 3 bases, J lost 7 bases, and 6 bases stayed unmatched. This CDR3 is 13 amino acids long. The germline gives CDR1 SQVTM, CDR2 ANQGSEA. The CDR3 region is CSVEGGEWNEQFF. In nucleotides, the CDR3 is TGCAGCGTTGAGGGGGGGGAATGGAATGAGCAGTTCTTC.

The chain couples TRBV10-3 to TRBJ2-1; 9 bases match TRBD2. V lost 4 bases, J lost 4 bases, and 8 bases stayed unmatched. The CDR3 contains 16 residues. The germline V gene has CDR1 ENHRY and CDR2 SYGVKD. Written as DNA, the CDR3 is TGTGCCATCAGTGGGTTCACTAGCGGGTTTTACAATGAGCAGTTCTTC. This gives the protein CAISGFTSGFYNEQFF.

The J gene is TRBJ2-3, the V gene TRBV4-3; D possibly corresponds to TRBD2 (6 bases). Trimming took off 0 bases at V and 4 bases at J, with 11 bases between the two ends. The CDR3 sequence is 15 residues long. Germline assignment: CDR1 LGHNA and CDR2 YSLEER. The CDR3 is CASSQDGGNSDTQYF. For the CDR3, the DNA is TGCGCCAGCAGCCAAGATGGGGGGAATTCAGATACGCAGTATTTT.

The rearrangement uses TRBV2 and TRBJ2-7, with 8 positions matching TRBD2. V was clipped by 6 bases and J by 4 bases; unmatched bases: 11. This CDR3 has 15 amino acids. The V gene's germline CDR1 is SNHLY and CDR2 FYNNEI. In DNA form, the CDR3 reads TGTGCCAGCAGACCAGGAGCGGGAGAGAGATACGAGCAGTACTTC. Its translation: CASRPGAGERYEQYF.